These 7 T cell receptor beta chains share one sample of origin, sequenced in a study of Ad26.COV2.S vaccination and SARS-CoV-2 variants. The protocol was immunoSEQ multiplex PCR, while the TCRdb copy is restricted to in-frame clones and leaves out a portion. The profile shows about 94,000 clones, roughly 84% of them singletons. The specimen was peripheral blood, collected after recovery from COVID-19. Receptors were obtained from a human donor who had recovered from COVID-19.

This chain uses TRBV18 with TRBJ2-7; 7 bases align to TRBD1. Germline values: CDR1 KGHSH, CDR2 LQKENI. Trimming removed 3 bases from V and 5 bases from J; junction bases left unmatched: 4. This CDR3 spans 13 amino acids. CDR3 region: CASSPSQGNEQYF. The CDR3 DNA sequence: TGTGCCAGCTCACCTTCACAGGGGAACGAGCAGTACTTC. The full variable domain, its missing parts supplied by reference TRBV18 and TRBJ2-7, is NAGVMQNPRHLVRRRGQEARLRCSPMKGHSHVYWYRQLPEEGLKFMVYLQKENIIDESGMPKERFSAEFPKEGPSILRIQQVVRGDSAAYFCASSPSQGNEQYFGPGTRLTVT.

The rearrangement joins TRBV2 to TRBJ2-3; D is unclear. Trimming stripped 1 base from V and 0 bases from J, with 8 bases between. Per the germline V gene, CDR1 is SNHLY and CDR2 is FYNNEI. This CDR3 region has 15 residues. In DNA form, the CDR3 reads TGTGCCAGCAGTGAAGTGGCAGTTAGCACAGATACGCAGTATTTT. Residues: CASSEVAVSTDTQYF.

This clone has a handful of counts. This chain uses TRBV7-2 with TRBJ2-7; D remains ambiguous. V was pared by 3 bases and J by 3 bases, with 3 bases between. The V gene's germline CDR1 is SGHTA and CDR2 FQGNSA. CDR3 size: 11 residues. CDR3 coding DNA: TGTGCCAGCAGCTTGGACTACGAGCAGTACTTC. This codes for CASSLDYEQYF.

The chain employs TRBV4-2 and TRBJ2-1; D gene ambiguous. The CDR3 has 12 residues. The V end was cut by 3 bases, the J end by 7 bases, with 7 bases between. Germline-derived CDR1 and CDR2 are LGHNA and YNFKEQ. The CDR3, as DNA: TGTGCCAGCAGCCACAGAGGTAATGAGCAGTTCTTC. This gives the protein CASSHRGNEQFF.

This chain connects TRBV6-5 to TRBJ2-1; TRBD1 aligns across 8 bases. V lost 6 bases, J lost 15 bases, and 7 bases stayed unmatched. Germline V lookup: CDR1 MNHEY, CDR2 SVGAGI. The CDR3 covers 11 residues. The CDR3 sequence: CASRGFGQGFF. CDR3 nucleotides: TGTGCCAGCAGGGGGTTTGGACAGGGGTTCTTC.

This chain uses TRBV4-2 with TRBJ2-1; perhaps TRBD2 as D (5 bases). Germline CDR1 is LGHNA and CDR2 is YNFKEQ. V lost 5 bases, J lost 3 bases, and 17 bases lay in between. CDR3 size: 16 residues. The CDR3 protein is CASSVRTGGNYNEQFF. CDR3 nucleotide sequence: TGTGCCAGCAGCGTCAGAACTGGAGGAAACTACAATGAGCAGTTCTTC.

This clone was detected only a few times. The chain combines TRBV7-6 with TRBJ2-3; 8 bases are shared with TRBD2. The CDR3 loop spans 15 amino acids. J gave up 3 bases and V 4 bases, and 6 bases lay outside the gene matches. In germline, CDR1 is SGHVS, CDR2 FNYEAQ. In DNA form, the CDR3 reads TGTGCCAGCAGCTCCGGAGCGGGAGAGACAGATACGCAGTATTTT. As protein: CASSSGAGETDTQYF. The full variable domain, in which reference TRBV7-6 and TRBJ2-3 provide the parts outside the CDR3, is GAGVSQSPRYKVTKRGQDVALRCDPISGHVSLYWYRQALGQGPEFLTYFNYEAQQDKSGLPNDRFSAERPEGSISTLTIQRTEQRDSAMYRCASSSGAGETDTQYFGPGTRLTVL.